The 9 T cell receptor beta chains presented below share a single source sample, sequenced in a study of T cells after yellow fever vaccination. One entry per CDR3 protein results from TCRdb running MiXCR on the 5' RACE reads. The table includes 120,000 or so distinct CDR3 sequences, under 9% detected once. This material consisted of CD8+ T cells sorted from PBMCs, taken on the day of the yellow fever booster vaccination. These receptors were obtained from a young man who received the YFV17D yellow fever vaccine.

There are many counts of this clonotype. The chain recombines TRBV12-3 or TRBV12-4 with TRBJ1-2, with TRBD1 identical over 7 bases. V was pared by 5 bases and J by 0 bases, with 9 bases of the junction left unmatched. The CDR3 has 16 amino acids. The CDR3 loop is CASSPGQTKANYGYTF. DNA of the CDR3: TGTGCCAGCAGTCCGGGACAGACGAAAGCTAACTATGGCTACACCTTC.

The V and J genes are TRBV4-2 and TRBJ2-5; D tentatively reads TRBD1 or TRBD2 (5 bases each). The germline V gene has CDR1 LGHNA and CDR2 YNFKEQ. V was pared by 0 bases and J by 3 bases, with 14 bases between. This CDR3 has 16 residues. The CDR3 DNA is TGTGCCAGCAGCCAAGATTACATGGGGGAGAAAGAGACCCAGTACTTC. Translating gives CASSQDYMGEKETQYF.

The chain combines TRBV11-2 with TRBJ2-7, with a weak D call TRBD2 (6 bases). Trimming left V 1 base short and J 0 bases short, with 10 bases between. Germline-derived CDR1 and CDR2 are SGHAT and FQNNGV. The CDR3 has 15 amino acids. The CDR3 coding sequence is TGTGCCAGCAGCTTAGTTGGGGGGAGCTCCTACGAGCAGTACTTC. It codes for CASSLVGGSSYEQYF.

The table lists this clonotype with many counts. The rearrangement uses TRBV4-1 and TRBJ1-1; no clear D gene. Germline values: CDR1 MGHRA, CDR2 YSYEKL. The V and J ends lost 0 bases and 11 bases respectively, with 16 bases between them. This CDR3 comprises 14 residues. The CDR3 DNA is TGCGCCAGCAGCCAAGATGATTTGGAGCCGGCGGCTTTCTTT. It codes for CASSQDDLEPAAFF.

With regard to this clonotype: The junction differs from germline at one of its ends, possibly a read error. The rearrangement links TRBV28 to TRBJ1-1, with D maybe TRBD1 (6 bases). This CDR3 is 12 amino acids long. Germline loops: CDR1 MDHEN, CDR2 SYDVKM. Written as DNA, the CDR3 is TGTGCCTGCAGGGGATCTTTTCCCGGAGCTTTCTTT. Translating it yields CACRGSFPGAFF.

The chain has TRBV12-3 or TRBV12-4 and TRBJ2-3, with D tentatively TRBD1 (6 bases). The length of the CDR3 is 15 residues. Trimming took 6 bases from V and 5 from J, leaving 18 bases between them. The CDR3 is CASSLDSRGGDTQYF. As DNA, the CDR3 is TGTGCCAGCAGCCTAGACTCGCGAGGGGGAGATACGCAGTATTTT.

This clonotype was recorded a few times. The V call is TRBV7-9, the J call TRBJ1-1; unclear D gene. The germline V gene has CDR1 SEHNR and CDR2 FQNEAQ (reference sequence). Trimming stripped 3 bases from V and 2 bases from J, with 16 bases between. The length of the CDR3 is 16 residues. In DNA, the CDR3 is TGTGCCAGCAGCTTTCGTCGCCCCTGGGGAAACACTGAAGCTTTCTTT. Translated, it gives CASSFRRPWGNTEAFF.

Ten or more counts support this clonotype. The CDR3 reads CASSRPGTAQETQYF. For the CDR3, the DNA is TGTGCCAGCAGTCGACCCGGGACAGCACAAGAGACCCAGTACTTC. This chain joins TRBV3-1 and TRBJ2-5; 7 bases map to TRBD1. Per germline, CDR1 LGHDT and CDR2 YNNKEL (reference sequence). The V segment lost 6 bases and the J segment 2 bases; nucleotides outside the gene matches: 9. The CDR3 has 15 residues.

J is TRBJ2-2 and V is TRBV7-2; D perhaps matches TRBD2 (5 bases). This CDR3 comprises 13 residues. The germline V and J ends were trimmed by 6 bases and 7 bases, with 12 bases remaining between them. Looked up from germline, CDR1 is SGHTA and CDR2 is FQGNSA. CDR3 DNA sequence: TGTGCCAGCAGGAGCGGAGTGGTCGGGGAGCTGTTTTTT. Translation: CASRSGVVGELFF.